This TCR beta chain emerged from a study of T cell changes during pregnancy in multiple sclerosis. Germline V gene lookup returns CDR1 MGHRA and CDR2 YSYEKL. Between the trimmed V and J ends, which lost 4 bases and 2 bases, there was a span of 11 bases. CDR3 length: 15 amino acids. Profiling relied on immunoSEQ multiplex PCR, and the TCRdb table lists in-frame clones only, not all of them. Altogether around 38,000 clones are present, under 95% being singletons, with the ten largest covering roughly 5%. The starting material was CD8+ T cells from peripheral blood mononuclear cells, obtained in the third trimester of pregnancy. This TCR was sampled from a female donor with multiple sclerosis, enrolled in a pregnancy study. The chain carries TRBV4-1 and TRBJ2-2, with D unresolved. This CDR3 reads CASSLTNTNTGELFF. The CDR3 bases are TGCGCCAGCAGCCTTACTAACACCAACACCGGGGAGCTGTTTTTT.